In its sample, the clone carrying this T cell receptor (beta chain) was seen a few times. The antigen is not known. The sample originates from a study of T-cell memory formation after mild COVID-19. TCRdb fed the 5' RACE reads into MiXCR, producing one record per CDR3 protein. Here the sample spans around 440,000 distinct CDR3 sequences, approximately 18% being singletons. Germline V gene lookup returns CDR1 SGHKS and CDR2 YYEKEE (reference sequence). The CDR3 is made up of 14 amino acids. V dropped 2 bases and J dropped 5 bases, with 13 bases sitting between them. Overall study findings and caveats: Clones which contracted sat mainly in CM and EM if CD4+, and in EMRA if CD8+.

Material: PBMCs or a T cell subset sorted from them (not recorded which). The TCR originated in an adult woman who had mild COVID-19 (a few samples of this study predate the infection). Cell type and time point are not known. This chain uses TRBV5-5 with TRBJ2-5; D might be TRBD1 (6 bases). CDR3 region: CASSFRGQGETQYF. The CDR3 DNA reads as TGTGCCAGCAGCTTTCGGGGCCAGGGGGAGACCCAGTACTTC.